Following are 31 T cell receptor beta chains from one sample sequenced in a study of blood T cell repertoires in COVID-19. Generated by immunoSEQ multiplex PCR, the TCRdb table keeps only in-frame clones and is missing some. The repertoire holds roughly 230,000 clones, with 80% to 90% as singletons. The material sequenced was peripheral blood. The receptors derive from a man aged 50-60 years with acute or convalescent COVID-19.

The CDR3, as DNA: TGTGCCAGCTCACCACCGGGAGGAGGGGCGCCTGGTACGCAGTATTTT. As protein: CASSPPGGGAPGTQYF. The chain recombines TRBV18 with TRBJ2-3; D is possibly TRBD2 (6 bases). The CDR3 covers 16 residues. Germline CDR1 and CDR2: KGHSH and LQKENI. Trimming cost V 0 bases and J 8 bases, with 18 bases left between them.

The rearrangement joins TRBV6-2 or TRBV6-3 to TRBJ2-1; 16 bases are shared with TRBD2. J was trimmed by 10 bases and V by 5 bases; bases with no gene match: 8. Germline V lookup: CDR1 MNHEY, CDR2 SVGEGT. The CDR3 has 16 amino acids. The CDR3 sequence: CASSREGLAGGGEQFF. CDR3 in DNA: TGTGCCAGCAGTAGAGAGGGACTAGCGGGAGGGGGGGAGCAGTTCTTC.

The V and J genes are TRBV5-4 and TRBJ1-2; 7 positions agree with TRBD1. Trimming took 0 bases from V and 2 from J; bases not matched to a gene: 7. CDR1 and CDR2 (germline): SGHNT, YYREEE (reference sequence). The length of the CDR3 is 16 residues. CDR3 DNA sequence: TGTGCCAGCAGCTTGGAAGCGAGGGGACAGAACTATGGCTACACCTTC. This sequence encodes CASSLEARGQNYGYTF.

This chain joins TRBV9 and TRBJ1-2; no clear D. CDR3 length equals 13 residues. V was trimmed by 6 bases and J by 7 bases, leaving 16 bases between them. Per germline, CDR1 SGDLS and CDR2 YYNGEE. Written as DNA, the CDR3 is TGTGCCAGCACCACGTCACCTGCGGGTGGCTACACCTTC. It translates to CASTTSPAGGYTF.

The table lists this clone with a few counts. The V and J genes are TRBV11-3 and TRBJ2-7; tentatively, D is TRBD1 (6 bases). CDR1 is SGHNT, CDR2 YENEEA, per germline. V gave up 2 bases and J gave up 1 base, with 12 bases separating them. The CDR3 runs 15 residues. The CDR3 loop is CASSLHRVNSYEQYF. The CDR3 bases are TGTGCCAGCAGCTTACACAGGGTAAATTCCTACGAGCAGTACTTC.

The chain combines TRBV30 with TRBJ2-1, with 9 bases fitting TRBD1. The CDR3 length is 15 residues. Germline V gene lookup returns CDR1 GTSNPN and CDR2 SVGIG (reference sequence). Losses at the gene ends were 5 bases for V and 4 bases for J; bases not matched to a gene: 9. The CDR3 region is CAWDTTGGVYNEQFF. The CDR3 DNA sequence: TGTGCCTGGGATACTACAGGGGGCGTTTACAATGAGCAGTTCTTC.

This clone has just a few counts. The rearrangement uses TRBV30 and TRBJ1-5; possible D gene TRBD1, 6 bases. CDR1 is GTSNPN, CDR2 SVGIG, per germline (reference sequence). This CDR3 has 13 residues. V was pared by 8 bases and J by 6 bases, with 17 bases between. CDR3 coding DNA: TGTGCCAGCTCCCGTGGGGGGGCTCAGCCCCAGCATTTT. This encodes CASSRGGAQPQHF.

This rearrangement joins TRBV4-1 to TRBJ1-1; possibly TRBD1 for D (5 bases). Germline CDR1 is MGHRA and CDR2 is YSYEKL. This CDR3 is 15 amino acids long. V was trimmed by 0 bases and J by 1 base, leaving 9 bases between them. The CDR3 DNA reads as TGCGCCAGCAGCCAAGAGGAGACAGCGAACACTGAAGCTTTCTTT. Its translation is CASSQEETANTEAFF.

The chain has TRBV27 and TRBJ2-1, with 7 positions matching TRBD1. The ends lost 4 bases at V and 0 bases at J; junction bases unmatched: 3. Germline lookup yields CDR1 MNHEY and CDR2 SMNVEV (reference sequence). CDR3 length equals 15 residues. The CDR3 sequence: CASSWDSSSYNEQFF. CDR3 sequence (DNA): TGTGCCAGCAGTTGGGACAGCAGCTCCTACAATGAGCAGTTCTTC.

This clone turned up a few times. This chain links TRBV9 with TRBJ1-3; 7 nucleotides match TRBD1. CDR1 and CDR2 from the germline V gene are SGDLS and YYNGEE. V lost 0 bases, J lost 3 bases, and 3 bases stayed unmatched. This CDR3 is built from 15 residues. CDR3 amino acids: CASSVGQGDGNTIYF. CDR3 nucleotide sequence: TGTGCCAGCAGCGTAGGTCAGGGGGATGGAAACACCATATATTTT.

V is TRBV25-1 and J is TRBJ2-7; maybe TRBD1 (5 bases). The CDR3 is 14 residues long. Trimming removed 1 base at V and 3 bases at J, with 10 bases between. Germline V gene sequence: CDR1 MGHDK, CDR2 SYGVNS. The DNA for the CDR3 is TGTGCCAGCAGTGAATTGGGCAGGGACTACGAGCAGTACTTC. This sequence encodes CASSELGRDYEQYF.

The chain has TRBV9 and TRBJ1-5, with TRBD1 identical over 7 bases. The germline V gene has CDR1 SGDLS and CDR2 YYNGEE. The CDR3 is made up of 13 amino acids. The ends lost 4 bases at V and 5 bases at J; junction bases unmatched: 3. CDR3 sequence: CASSRGGDQPQHF. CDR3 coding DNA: TGTGCCAGCAGCCGAGGGGGCGATCAGCCCCAGCATTTT.

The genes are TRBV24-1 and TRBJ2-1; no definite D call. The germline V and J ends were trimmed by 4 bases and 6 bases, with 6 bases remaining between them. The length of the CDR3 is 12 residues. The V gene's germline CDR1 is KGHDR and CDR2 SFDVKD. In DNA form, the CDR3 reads TGTGCCACCAGTGACCAACTCAATGAGCAGTTCTTC. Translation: CATSDQLNEQFF.

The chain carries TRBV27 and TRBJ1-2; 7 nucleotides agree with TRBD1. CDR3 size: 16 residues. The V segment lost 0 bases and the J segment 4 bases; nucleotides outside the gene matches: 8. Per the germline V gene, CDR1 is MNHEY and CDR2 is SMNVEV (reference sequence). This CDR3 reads CASSLSGQAPGYGYTF. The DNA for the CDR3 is TGTGCCAGCAGTTTATCCGGACAGGCGCCCGGCTATGGCTACACCTTC.

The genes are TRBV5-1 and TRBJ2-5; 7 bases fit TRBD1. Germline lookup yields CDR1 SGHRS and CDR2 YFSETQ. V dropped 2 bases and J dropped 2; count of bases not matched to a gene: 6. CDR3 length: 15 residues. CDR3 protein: CASSFATGAQETQYF. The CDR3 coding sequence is TGCGCCAGCAGCTTCGCCACAGGGGCTCAAGAGACCCAGTACTTC.

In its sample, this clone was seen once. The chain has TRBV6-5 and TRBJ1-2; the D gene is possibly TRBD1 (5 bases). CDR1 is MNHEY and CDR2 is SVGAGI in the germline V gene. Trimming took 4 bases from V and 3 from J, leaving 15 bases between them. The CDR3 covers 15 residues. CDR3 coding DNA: TGTGCCAGCAGTTCCCCAGGGAAGAGTGACTATGGCTACACCTTC. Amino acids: CASSSPGKSDYGYTF.

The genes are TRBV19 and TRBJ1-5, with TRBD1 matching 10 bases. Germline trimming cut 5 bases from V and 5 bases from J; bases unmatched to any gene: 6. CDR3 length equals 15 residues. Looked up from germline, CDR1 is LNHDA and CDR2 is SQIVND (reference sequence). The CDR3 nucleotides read TGTGCCAGTAGTGGGGGGACAGGGGAGTATCAGCCCCAGCATTTT. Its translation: CASSGGTGEYQPQHF.

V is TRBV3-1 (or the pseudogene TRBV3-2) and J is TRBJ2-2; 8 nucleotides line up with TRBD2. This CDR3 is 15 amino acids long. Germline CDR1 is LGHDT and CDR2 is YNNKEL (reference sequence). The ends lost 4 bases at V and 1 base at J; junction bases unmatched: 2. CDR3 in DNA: TGTGCCAGCAGCCTCGGGGGGGTGAACACCGGGGAGCTGTTTTTT. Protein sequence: CASSLGGVNTGELFF.

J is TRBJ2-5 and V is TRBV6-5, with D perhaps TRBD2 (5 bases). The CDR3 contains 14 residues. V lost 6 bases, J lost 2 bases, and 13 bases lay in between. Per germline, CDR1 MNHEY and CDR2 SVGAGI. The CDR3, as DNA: TGTGCCAGCAGGGTGGTAGCGTATCAAGAGACCCAGTACTTC. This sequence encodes CASRVVAYQETQYF.

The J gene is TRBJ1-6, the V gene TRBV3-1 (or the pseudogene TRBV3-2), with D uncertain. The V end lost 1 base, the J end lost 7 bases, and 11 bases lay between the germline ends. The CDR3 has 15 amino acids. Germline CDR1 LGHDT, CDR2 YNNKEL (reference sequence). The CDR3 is CASSQVEGSNSPLHF. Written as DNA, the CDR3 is TGTGCCAGCAGCCAAGTAGAGGGTTCAAATTCACCCCTCCACTTT.

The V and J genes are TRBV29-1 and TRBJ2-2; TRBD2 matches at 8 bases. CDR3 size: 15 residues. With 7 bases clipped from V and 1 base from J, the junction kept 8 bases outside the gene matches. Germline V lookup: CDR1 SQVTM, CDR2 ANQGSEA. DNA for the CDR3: TGCAGCGCCCCCGGCCGGGGGGGGAACACCGGGGAGCTGTTTTTT. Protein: CSAPGRGGNTGELFF.

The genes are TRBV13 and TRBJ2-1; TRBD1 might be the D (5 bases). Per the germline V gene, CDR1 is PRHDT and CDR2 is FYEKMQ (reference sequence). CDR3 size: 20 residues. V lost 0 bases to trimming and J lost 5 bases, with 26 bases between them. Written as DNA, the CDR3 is TGTGCCAGCAGCTTAGGCATAATGAGACAGTATTCGACCTCGAACAATGAGCAGTTCTTC. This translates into CASSLGIMRQYSTSNNEQFF. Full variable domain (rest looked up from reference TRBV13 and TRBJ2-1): AAGVIQSPRHLIKEKRETATLKCYPIPRHDTVYWYQQGPGQDPQFLISFYEKMQSDKGSIPDRFSAQQFSDYHSELNMSSLELGDSALYFCASSLGIMRQYSTSNNEQFFGPGTRLTVL.

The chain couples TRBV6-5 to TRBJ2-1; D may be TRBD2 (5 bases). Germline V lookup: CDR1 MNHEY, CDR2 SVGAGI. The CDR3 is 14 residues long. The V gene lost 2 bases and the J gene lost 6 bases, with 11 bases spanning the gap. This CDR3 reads CASSYPGLLNEQFF. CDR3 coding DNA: TGTGCCAGCAGTTACCCCGGACTGCTCAATGAGCAGTTCTTC.

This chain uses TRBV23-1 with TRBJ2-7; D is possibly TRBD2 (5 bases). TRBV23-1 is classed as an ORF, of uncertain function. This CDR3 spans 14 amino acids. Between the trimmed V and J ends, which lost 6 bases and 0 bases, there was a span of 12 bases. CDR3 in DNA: TGCGCCAGCAGCCGAGGACTCTCCTCCTACGAGCAGTACTTC. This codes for CASSRGLSSYEQYF.

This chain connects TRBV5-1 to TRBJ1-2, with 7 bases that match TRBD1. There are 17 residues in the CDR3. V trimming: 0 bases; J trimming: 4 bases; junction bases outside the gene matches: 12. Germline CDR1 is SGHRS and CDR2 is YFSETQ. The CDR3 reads CASSLGRSGTASYGYTF. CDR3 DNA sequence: TGCGCCAGCAGCTTGGGCCGTTCCGGGACAGCCAGCTATGGCTACACCTTC.

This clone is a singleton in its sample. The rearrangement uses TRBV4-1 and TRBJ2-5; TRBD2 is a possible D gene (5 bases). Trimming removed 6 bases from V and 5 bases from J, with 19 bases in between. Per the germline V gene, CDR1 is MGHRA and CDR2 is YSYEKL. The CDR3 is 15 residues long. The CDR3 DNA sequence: TGCGCCAGCAGTCCTATCGGCGAGGGCCGGGAGACCCAGTACTTC. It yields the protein CASSPIGEGRETQYF.

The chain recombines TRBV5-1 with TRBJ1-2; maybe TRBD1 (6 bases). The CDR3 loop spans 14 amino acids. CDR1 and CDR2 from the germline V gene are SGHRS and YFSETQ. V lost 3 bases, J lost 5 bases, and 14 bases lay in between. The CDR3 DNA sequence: TGCGCCAGCAGCTCTGATGGGCAGGGGTATGGCTACACCTTC. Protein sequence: CASSSDGQGYGYTF.

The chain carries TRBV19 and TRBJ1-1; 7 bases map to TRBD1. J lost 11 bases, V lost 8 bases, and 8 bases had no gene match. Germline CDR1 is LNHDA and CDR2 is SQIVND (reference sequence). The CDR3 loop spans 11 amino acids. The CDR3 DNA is TGTGCCAGTGAGGGGGCTCGGCAGGCTTTCTTT. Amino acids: CASEGARQAFF.

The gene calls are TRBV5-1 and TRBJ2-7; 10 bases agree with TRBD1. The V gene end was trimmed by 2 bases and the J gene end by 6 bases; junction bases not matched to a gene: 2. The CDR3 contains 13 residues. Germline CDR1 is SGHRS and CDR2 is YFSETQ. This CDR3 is CASSFGTGVEQYF. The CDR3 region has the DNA TGCGCCAGCAGCTTTGGGACAGGGGTCGAGCAGTACTTC. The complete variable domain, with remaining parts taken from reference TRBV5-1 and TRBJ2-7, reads KAGVTQTPRYLIKTRGQQVTLSCSPISGHRSVSWYQQTPGQGLQFLFEYFSETQRNKGNFPGRFSGRQFSNSRSEMNVSTLELGDSALYLCASSFGTGVEQYFGPGTRLTVT.

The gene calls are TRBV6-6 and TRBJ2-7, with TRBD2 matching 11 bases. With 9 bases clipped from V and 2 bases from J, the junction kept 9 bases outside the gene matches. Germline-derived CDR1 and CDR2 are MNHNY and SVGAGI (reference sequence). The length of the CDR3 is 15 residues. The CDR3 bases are TGTGCCAGTCAGGGACTAGCGGAAGTAACCTACGAGCAGTACTTC. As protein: CASQGLAEVTYEQYF.

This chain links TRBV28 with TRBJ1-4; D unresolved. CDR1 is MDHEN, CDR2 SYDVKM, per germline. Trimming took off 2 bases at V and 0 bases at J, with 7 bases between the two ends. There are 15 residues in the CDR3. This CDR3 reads CASSLGQATNEKLFF. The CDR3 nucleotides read TGTGCCAGCAGTTTAGGGCAGGCAACTAATGAAAAACTGTTTTTT.